The source of this T cell receptor beta chain is a study of blood T cell repertoires in COVID-19. The repertoire was sequenced with immunoSEQ multiplex PCR; TCRdb's copy has only in-frame clones and lacks some. This sample has about 140,000 clones, with over 70% found just once. Germline values: CDR1 MNHEY, CDR2 SVGAGI. Trimming removed 10 bases from V and 8 bases from J; junction bases left unmatched: 6. The CDR3 has 14 amino acids. This clonotype was sampled from a human donor in a cohort sampled during active COVID-19. Sequences were obtained from peripheral blood. The chain carries TRBV6-5 and TRBJ2-2, with 14 bases that match TRBD2. In nucleotides, the CDR3 is TGTGCCACTTCGGGACTAGCGGGAGCAGGGGAGCTGTTTTTT. Translation gives CATSGLAGAGELFF.